This entry is about one T cell receptor beta chain. Its specificity is unknown. This sample is drawn from a study of cytomegalovirus exposure and HLA in healthy donors. On the study more broadly: The same platform was used for the 120 or so validation repertoires as for the approximately 670 first-cohort repertoires, as reported in a later analysis.

Points from the study as a whole: Some TCR beta chains (around 160 of them) were listed as cytomegalovirus-associated. A subsequent analysis found that TCR clusters from the first cohort also tended to co-occur in the 120 or so validation repertoires, with under 95% of cluster scores above 0. Specific recognition of CMV antigens was confirmed in vitro for a few chains (all CMV-associated).

This CDR3 is 16 amino acids long. Germline loops: CDR1 SGHVS, CDR2 FQNEAQ. The V segment lost 3 bases and the J segment 0 bases; nucleotides outside the gene matches: 4. TCRdb keeps only in-frame clones here, not all; method: immunoSEQ multiplex PCR. This sample yields 150,000 to 200,000 clones, of which 70% to 90% are seen a single time; roughly 5.7% belongs to the top ten. The chain is built from TRBV7-8 and TRBJ1-4; 7 nucleotides align to TRBD1. Material for sequencing was PBMCs. The sequence derives from a woman under 40 in good health and CMV-seronegative. CDR3: CASSLRQGATNEKLFF. The CDR3 DNA follows: TGTGCCAGCAGCTTGCGACAGGGCGCAACTAATGAAAAACTGTTTTTT.